This T cell receptor beta chain was identified during a study of molecular identifiers for immune sequencing clone quantification. Sorting captured naive CD8 T cells as CD8+CD4-CCR7+CD45RA+. TCRdb passed the PCR reads through MiXCR, listing each CDR3 protein once. The sample records more than 550,000 distinct CDR3 sequences, 25% being singletons. The CDR3 has 15 amino acids. Germline V gene sequence: CDR1 MGHRA, CDR2 YSYEKL. V was cut by 0 bases and J by 4 bases, with 11 bases left in between. The receptor comes from a human donor in good health. Some libraries in this study had Jurkat cell RNA spiked in. The chain recombines TRBV4-1 with TRBJ2-3; D may correspond to TRBD1 or TRBD2 (5 bases each). The sample comprised naive CD8+ T cells from blood, with Jurkat cell RNA spiked in. Subset denoted: FACS-sorted CD8+CD4-CCR7+CD45RA+ naive T cells. CDR3 coding DNA: TGCGCCAGCAGCCAAGAGGGACGCCCGGCAGATACGCAGTATTTT. Protein sequence: CASSQEGRPADTQYF.